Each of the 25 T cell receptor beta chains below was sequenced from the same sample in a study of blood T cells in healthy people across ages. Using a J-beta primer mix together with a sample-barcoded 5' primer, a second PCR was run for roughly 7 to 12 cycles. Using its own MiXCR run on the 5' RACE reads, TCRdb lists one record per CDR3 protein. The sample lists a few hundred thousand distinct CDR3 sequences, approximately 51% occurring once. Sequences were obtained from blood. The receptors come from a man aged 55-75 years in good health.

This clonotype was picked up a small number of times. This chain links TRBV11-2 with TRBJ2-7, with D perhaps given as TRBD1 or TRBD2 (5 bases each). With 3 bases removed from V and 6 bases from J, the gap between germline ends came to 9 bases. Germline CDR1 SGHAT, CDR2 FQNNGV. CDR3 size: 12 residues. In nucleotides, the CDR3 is TGTGCCAGCAGCTTTGGGGGATCCGAGCAGTACTTC. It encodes CASSFGGSEQYF.

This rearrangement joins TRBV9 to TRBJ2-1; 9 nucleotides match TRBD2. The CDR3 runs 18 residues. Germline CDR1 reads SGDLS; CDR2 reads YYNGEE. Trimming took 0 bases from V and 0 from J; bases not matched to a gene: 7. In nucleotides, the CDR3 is TGTGCCAGCAGCGTAGGGGGTAGCGGGAGCCTCTCCTACAATGAGCAGTTCTTC. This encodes CASSVGGSGSLSYNEQFF.

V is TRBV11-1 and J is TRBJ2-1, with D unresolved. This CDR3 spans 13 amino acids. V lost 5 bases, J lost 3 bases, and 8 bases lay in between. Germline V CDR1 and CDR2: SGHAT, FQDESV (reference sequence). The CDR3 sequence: CASSPERYNEQFF. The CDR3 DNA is TGTGCCAGCAGCCCTGAACGCTACAATGAGCAGTTCTTC.

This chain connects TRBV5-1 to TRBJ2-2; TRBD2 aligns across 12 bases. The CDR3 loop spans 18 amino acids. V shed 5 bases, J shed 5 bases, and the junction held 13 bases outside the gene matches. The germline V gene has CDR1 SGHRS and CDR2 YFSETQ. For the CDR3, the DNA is TGCGCCAGCAGTGGCACTAGCGGGGGGCCCGCGCGAACCGGGGAGCTGTTTTTT. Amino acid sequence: CASSGTSGGPARTGELFF.

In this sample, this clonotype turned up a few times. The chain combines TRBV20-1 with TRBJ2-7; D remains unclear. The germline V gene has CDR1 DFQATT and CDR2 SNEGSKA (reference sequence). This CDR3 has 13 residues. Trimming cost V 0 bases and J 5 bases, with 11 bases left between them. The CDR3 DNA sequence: TGCAGTGCTAGAGAGGGGTTTCGGAACGAGCAGTACTTC. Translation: CSAREGFRNEQYF.

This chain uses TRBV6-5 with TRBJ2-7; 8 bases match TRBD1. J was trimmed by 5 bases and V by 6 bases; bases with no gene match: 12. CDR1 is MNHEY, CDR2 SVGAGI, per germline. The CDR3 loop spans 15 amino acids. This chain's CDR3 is CASSTTRQGIHEQYF. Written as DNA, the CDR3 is TGTGCCAGCAGCACAACGCGACAGGGGATCCACGAGCAGTACTTC.

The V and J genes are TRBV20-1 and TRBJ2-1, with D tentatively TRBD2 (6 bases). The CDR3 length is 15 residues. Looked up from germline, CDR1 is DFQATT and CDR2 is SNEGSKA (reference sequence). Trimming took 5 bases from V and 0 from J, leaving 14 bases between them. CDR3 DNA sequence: TGCAGTGCTCCCAAGGGCGGGGCCTCCTACAATGAGCAGTTCTTC. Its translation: CSAPKGGASYNEQFF.

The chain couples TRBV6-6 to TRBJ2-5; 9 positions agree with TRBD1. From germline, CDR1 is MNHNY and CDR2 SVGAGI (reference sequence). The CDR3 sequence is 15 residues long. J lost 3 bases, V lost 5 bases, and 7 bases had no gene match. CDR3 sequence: CASSRPQGAKETQYF. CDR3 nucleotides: TGTGCCAGCAGTCGCCCACAGGGGGCTAAAGAGACCCAGTACTTC.

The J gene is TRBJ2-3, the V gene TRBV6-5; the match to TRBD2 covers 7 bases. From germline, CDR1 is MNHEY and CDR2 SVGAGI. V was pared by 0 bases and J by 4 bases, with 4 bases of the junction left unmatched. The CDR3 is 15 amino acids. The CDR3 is CASSYSREPPDTQYF. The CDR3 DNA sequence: TGTGCCAGCAGTTACTCGCGGGAGCCCCCAGATACGCAGTATTTT.

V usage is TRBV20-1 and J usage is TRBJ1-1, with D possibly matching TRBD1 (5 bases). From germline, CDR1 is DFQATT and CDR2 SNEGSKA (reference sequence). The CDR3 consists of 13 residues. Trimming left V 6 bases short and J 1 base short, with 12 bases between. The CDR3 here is CSALRGRNTEAFF. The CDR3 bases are TGCAGTGCCCTACGGGGGAGGAACACTGAAGCTTTCTTT.

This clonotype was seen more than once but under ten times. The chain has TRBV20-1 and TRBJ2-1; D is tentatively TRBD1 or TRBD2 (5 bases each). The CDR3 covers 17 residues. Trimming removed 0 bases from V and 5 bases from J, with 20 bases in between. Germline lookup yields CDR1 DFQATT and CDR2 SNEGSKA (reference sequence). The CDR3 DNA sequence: TGCAGTGCTAGAGATTCGGGGACGGGGTTGGCCAACAATGAGCAGTTCTTC. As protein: CSARDSGTGLANNEQFF.

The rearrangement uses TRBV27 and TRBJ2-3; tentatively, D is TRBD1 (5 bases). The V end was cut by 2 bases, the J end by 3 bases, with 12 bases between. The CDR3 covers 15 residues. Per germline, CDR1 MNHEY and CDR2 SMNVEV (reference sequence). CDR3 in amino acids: CASSLENRKTDTQYF. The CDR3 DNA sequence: TGTGCCAGCAGTTTAGAGAACAGGAAGACAGATACGCAGTATTTT.

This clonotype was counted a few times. The CDR3 DNA reads TGTGCCAGCAGCGTAAGTAGCGAGAGCTCCTACGAGCAGTACTTC. Its translation is CASSVSSESSYEQYF. V and J are TRBV9 and TRBJ2-7; D is perhaps TRBD2 (5 bases). V was clipped by 1 base and J by 0 bases, with 11 bases between them. CDR3 length: 15 residues. Germline-derived CDR1 and CDR2 are SGDLS and YYNGEE.

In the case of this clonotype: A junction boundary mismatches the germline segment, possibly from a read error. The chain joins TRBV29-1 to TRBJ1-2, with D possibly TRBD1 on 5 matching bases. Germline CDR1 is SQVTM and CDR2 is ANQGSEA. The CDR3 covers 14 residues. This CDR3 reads CSVDGGALGYGHTF. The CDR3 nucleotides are TGCAGCGTTGATGGCGGGGCTCTTGGCTATGGCCACACCTTC.

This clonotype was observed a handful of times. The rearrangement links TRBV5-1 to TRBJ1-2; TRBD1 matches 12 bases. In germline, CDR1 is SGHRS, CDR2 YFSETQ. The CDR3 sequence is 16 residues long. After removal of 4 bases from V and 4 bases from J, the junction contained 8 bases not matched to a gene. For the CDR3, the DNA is TGCGCCAGCAGCCCGGGACAGGGGGCCGTTGGCTATGGCTACACCTTC. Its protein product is CASSPGQGAVGYGYTF.

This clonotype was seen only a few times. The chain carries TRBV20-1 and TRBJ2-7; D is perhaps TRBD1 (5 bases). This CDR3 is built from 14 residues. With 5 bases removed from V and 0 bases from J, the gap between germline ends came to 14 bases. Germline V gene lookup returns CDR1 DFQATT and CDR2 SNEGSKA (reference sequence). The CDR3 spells CSAAIGQGSYEQYF. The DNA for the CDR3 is TGCAGTGCTGCAATTGGACAAGGCTCCTACGAGCAGTACTTC.

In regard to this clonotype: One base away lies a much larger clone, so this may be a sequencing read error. The CDR3 nucleotides are TGTGCCAGCAGCCTATCCCTAGCGGGGAGCTCCTACAATGAGCAGTACTTC. It specifies CASSLSLAGSSYNEQYF. The chain couples TRBV7-8 to TRBJ2-1; 9 bases match TRBD2. The DNA end is a closer match to TRBJ2-7, so the J assignment may be wrong. This CDR3 is 17 amino acids long. Germline CDR1 reads SGHVS; CDR2 reads FQNEAQ.

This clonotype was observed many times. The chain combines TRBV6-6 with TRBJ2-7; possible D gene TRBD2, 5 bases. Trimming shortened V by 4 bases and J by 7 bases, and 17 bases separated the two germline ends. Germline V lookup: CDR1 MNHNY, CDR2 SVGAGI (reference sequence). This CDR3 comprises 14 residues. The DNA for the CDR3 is TGTGCCAGCAGTTCGCATACTAGGGCGGAGGAGCAGTACTTC. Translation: CASSSHTRAEEQYF.

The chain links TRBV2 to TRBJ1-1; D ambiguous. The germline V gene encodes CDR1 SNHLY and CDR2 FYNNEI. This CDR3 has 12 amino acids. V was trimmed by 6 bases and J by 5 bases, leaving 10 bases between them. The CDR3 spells CASREGGTEAFF. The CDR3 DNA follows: TGTGCCAGCAGGGAGGGAGGGACTGAAGCTTTCTTT.

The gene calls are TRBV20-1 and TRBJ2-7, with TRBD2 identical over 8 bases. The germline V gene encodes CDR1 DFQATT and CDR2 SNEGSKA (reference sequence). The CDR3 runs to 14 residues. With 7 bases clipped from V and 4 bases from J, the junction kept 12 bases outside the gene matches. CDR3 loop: CSVASGRTLYEQYF. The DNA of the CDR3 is TGCAGTGTTGCCAGCGGGAGAACTTTGTACGAGCAGTACTTC.

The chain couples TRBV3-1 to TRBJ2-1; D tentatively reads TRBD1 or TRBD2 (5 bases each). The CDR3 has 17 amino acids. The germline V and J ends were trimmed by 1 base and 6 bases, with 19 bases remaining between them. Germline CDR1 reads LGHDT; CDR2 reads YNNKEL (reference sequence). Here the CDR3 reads CASSQVGASPGGNEQFF. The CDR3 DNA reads TGTGCCAGCAGCCAAGTGGGAGCCTCACCTGGGGGCAATGAGCAGTTCTTC.

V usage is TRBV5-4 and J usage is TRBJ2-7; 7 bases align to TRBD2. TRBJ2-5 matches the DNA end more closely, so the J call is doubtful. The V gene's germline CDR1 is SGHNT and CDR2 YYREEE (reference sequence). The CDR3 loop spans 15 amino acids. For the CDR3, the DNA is TGTGCCAGCAGCTTCCTAGCGGAGGGAGGAGAGACCCAGTACTTC. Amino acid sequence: CASSFLAEGGETQYF.

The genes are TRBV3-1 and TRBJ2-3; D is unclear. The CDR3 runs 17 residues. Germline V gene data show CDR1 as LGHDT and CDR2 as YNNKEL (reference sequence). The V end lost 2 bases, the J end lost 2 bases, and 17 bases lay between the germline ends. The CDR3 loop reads CASSQMRGLQATDTQYF. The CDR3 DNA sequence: TGTGCCAGCAGCCAAATGCGTGGTCTGCAAGCCACAGATACGCAGTATTTT.

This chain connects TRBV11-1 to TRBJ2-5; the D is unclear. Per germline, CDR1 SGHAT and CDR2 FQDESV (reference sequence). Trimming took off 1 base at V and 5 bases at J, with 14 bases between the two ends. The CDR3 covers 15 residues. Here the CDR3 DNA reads TGTGCCAGCAGCTTAGGCGCAGGCTATGGGGAGACCCAGTACTTC. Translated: CASSLGAGYGETQYF.

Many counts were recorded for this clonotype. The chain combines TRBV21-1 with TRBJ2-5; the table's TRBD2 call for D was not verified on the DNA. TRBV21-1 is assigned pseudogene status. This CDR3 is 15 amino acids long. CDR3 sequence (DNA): TGTGCCAGGCCCCAAGGGGGACTAGCGGAAGAGACCCAGTACTTC. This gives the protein CARPQGGLAEETQYF.